A selection of T cell receptor beta chains follows, all from one sample in a study of neurological immune-mediated disorders. TCRdb itself ran the 5' RACE reads through MiXCR, one entry per CDR3 protein. The table records roughly 60,000 distinct CDR3 sequences, 3% to 4% of them present only once. The sequenced sample consisted of CD4+ T cells from blood. These receptors originate from a woman aged 40 to 49 with multiple sclerosis. The CDR3 runs from the conserved cysteine through the conserved F or W. Each record gives: D gene, clone size, CDR3 length, J gene, V gene, CDR3 DNA, CDR3 protein. D genes are given only for firm matches. Clone size is given as how often the clone was seen (once, few, many) or a class if it is expanded.

>NA|many|11|TRBJ2-2|TRBV6-5
TGTGCCAGCAGTTACGCCGGGGAGCTGTTTTTT
CASSYAGELFF
>NA|many|17|TRBJ1-2|TRBV27
TGTGCCAGCAGTTCCGGGACGCCGAACCCGACCCGTTATGGCTACACCTTC
CASSSGTPNPTRYGYTF
>TRBD1|many|15|TRBJ1-6|TRBV5-1
TGCGCCAGCAGCAACGGACAGGGAGCTGAATCACCCCTCCACTTT
CASSNGQGAESPLHF
>NA|many|15|TRBJ1-1|TRBV5-1
TGCGCCAGCAGCTCTCAGACAGGCGCGGACACTGAAGCTTTCTTT
CASSSQTGADTEAFF
>NA|many|14|TRBJ1-5|TRBV2
TGTGCCAGCAGTGGGGGTAAGGGCAATCAGCCCCAGCATTTT
CASSGGKGNQPQHF
>NA|few|13|TRBJ1-4|TRBV4-1
TGCGCCAGCAGCCAAGCGGTGAGGGAAAAACTGTTTTTT
CASSQAVREKLFF
>NA|many|13|TRBJ2-2|TRBV2
TGTGCCAGCAGGGCAGGGATTACCGGGGAGCTGTTTTTT
CASRAGITGELFF
>NA|many|17|TRBJ2-1|TRBV3-1
TGTGCCAGCAGCCAAGATACCATGGGGGGTTCTTACAATGAGCAGTTCTTC
CASSQDTMGGSYNEQFF
>NA|many|15|TRBJ2-7|TRBV7-9
TGTGCCAGCAGCTTAGCAGCTATTAATACCTACGAGCAGTACTTC
CASSLAAINTYEQYF
>TRBD1|many|14|TRBJ2-7|TRBV5-1
TGCGCCAGCAGCTCCCCCGGGACAGTCTACGAGCAGTACTTC
CASSSPGTVYEQYF
>TRBD2|many|15|TRBJ2-1|TRBV4-1
TGCGCCAGCAGCCAAGAGCGGACTAGCGCTTTTGAGCAGTTCTTC
CASSQERTSAFEQFF
>NA|many|14|TRBJ2-2|TRBV5-1
TGCGCCAGCAGCTTGGTTCTAGTCACCGGGGAGCTGTTTTTT
CASSLVLVTGELFF
>NA|many|16|TRBJ1-4|TRBV4-1
TGCGCCAGCAGCCAAACGCTCCGGGACCTTAATGAAAAACTGTTTTTT
CASSQTLRDLNEKLFF
>NA|many|13|TRBJ2-7|TRBV5-1
TGCGCCAGCAGCGTACAGGATCAAGGGGAGCAGTACTTC
CASSVQDQGEQYF
>NA|many|14|TRBJ1-6|TRBV3-1
TGTGCCAGCAGCCTAACCAACAGGGAATCACCCCTCCACTTT
CASSLTNRESPLHF
>NA|many|17|TRBJ2-2|TRBV5-1
TGCGCCAGCAGCTTGGAAGGACTAACAGCGAACACCGGGGAGCTGTTTTTT
CASSLEGLTANTGELFF
>TRBD1|many|16|TRBJ2-5|TRBV5-1
TGCGCCAGCAACCCGCTCCCCGGGACAGTCCAAGAGACCCAGTACTTC
CASNPLPGTVQETQYF
>TRBD2|many|14|TRBJ2-3|TRBV27
TGTGCCAGCAGTTTGACTAGCGGGGGGCCCCCGCAGTATTTT
CASSLTSGGPPQYF
>NA|many|13|TRBJ2-7|TRBV2
TGTGCCAGCAAGTGGACTGACACCTACGAGCAGTACTTC
CASKWTDTYEQYF
>TRBD1|many|14|TRBJ1-1|TRBV4-1
TGCGCCAGCAGCCTTATAGTACAGGGGACTGAAGCTTTCTTT
CASSLIVQGTEAFF
>NA|many|14|TRBJ1-2|TRBV6-5
TGTGCCAGCAGTTACTCAGGACAGTACTATGGCTACACCTTC
CASSYSGQYYGYTF
>NA|many|16|TRBJ1-4|TRBV3-1
TGTGCCAGCAGCCAAGTTTTTGGCACCCATAATGAAAAACTGTTTTTT
CASSQVFGTHNEKLFF
>NA|many|12|TRBJ1-2|TRBV9
TGTGCCAGCAGCGCCCACGGGTGGGCCATCACCTTC
CASSAHGWAITF
>TRBD1|many|15|TRBJ1-1|TRBV5-1
TGCGCCAGCAGCTTGACGGGTAGGGACAGGGATGAAGCTTTCTTT
CASSLTGRDRDEAFF
>TRBD1|many|15|TRBJ1-5|TRBV7-8
TGTGCCAGCAGCTTATTACAGGGGGACAATCAGCCCCAGCATTTT
CASSLLQGDNQPQHF